The 2 T cell receptor beta chains given below trace back to one sample, sequenced in a study of monozygotic twins with inflammatory bowel disease. TCRdb reworked the 5' RACE reads into one entry per CDR3 protein, no DNA. Listed are roughly 90,000 distinct CDR3 sequences; around 7.2% falls within the top ten. The sequencing input was blood. Receptors were obtained from a human donor with ulcerative colitis or Crohn's disease, or a healthy co-twin of an affected twin (not recorded which).

The CDR3 protein is CASSPPDGVANYGYTF. The rearrangement uses TRBV18 and TRBJ1-2. The length of the CDR3 is 16 residues. Germline-derived CDR1 and CDR2 are KGHSH and LQKENI.

J is TRBJ2-3 and V is TRBV6-5; TCRdb indicates TRBD2, and absent DNA this call remains unverified. This CDR3 is 15 amino acids long. CDR1 is MNHEY, CDR2 SVGAGI, per germline. CDR3 in amino acids: CASSYLGLLPDTQYF.